One and the same sample provided the 12 T cell receptor beta chains below, sequenced in a study of blood T cell repertoires in COVID-19. Generated by immunoSEQ multiplex PCR, the TCRdb table keeps only in-frame clones and is missing some. The table has over 200,000 clones, 92% seen once. Specimen: peripheral blood. The receptors come from a man under 40 with acute or convalescent COVID-19.

The gene calls are TRBV5-8 and TRBJ1-6; D unresolved. CDR1 is SGHTS and CDR2 is YDEGEE in the germline V gene. V was pared by 2 bases and J by 9 bases, with 12 bases between. The CDR3 is 14 amino acids. The DNA of the CDR3 is TGTGCCAGCAGCTTAGGGAGGCTGGGTTCACCCCTCCACTTT. Translated: CASSLGRLGSPLHF.

V gene TRBV4-1 combines with J gene TRBJ2-7, with 8 bases matching TRBD1. The V gene's germline CDR1 is MGHRA and CDR2 YSYEKL. With V trimmed by 0 bases and J by 12 bases, 7 bases remained unmatched. The CDR3 loop spans 13 amino acids. The CDR3 reads CASSQDLRDRTYF. The CDR3 nucleotides read TGCGCCAGCAGCCAAGATCTTCGGGACAGGACGTACTTC.

The chain uses TRBV6-2 or TRBV6-3 and TRBJ2-7; D not certain. V dropped 5 bases and J dropped 3 bases, with 5 bases sitting between them. This CDR3 comprises 11 residues. CDR1 is MNHEY, CDR2 SVGEGT, per germline. The CDR3 region is CASSHNYEQYF. For the CDR3, the DNA is TGTGCCAGCAGTCACAACTACGAGCAGTACTTC.

This clone has only one observation. The V gene is TRBV7-9, the J gene TRBJ2-1, with TRBD2 matching over 8 bases. The germline gives CDR1 SEHNR, CDR2 FQNEAQ (reference sequence). The CDR3 sequence is 12 residues long. With 11 bases clipped from V and 1 base from J, the junction kept 1 base outside the gene matches. In DNA form, the CDR3 reads TGTGCCCGCGGGGGGTCCTACAATGAGCAGTTCTTC. The encoded protein is CARGGSYNEQFF.

V gene TRBV27 combines with J gene TRBJ2-7; 7 bases fit TRBD2. Looked up from germline, CDR1 is MNHEY and CDR2 is SMNVEV (reference sequence). The CDR3 is 16 amino acids. V was clipped by 3 bases and J by 0 bases; unmatched bases: 8. CDR3 in DNA: TGTGCCAGCAGTTTTACCTATGGGGGGGGCTCCTACGAGCAGTACTTC. Its translation: CASSFTYGGGSYEQYF.

This clone was picked up many times. V is TRBV27 and J is TRBJ1-4; no clear D gene. Germline-derived CDR1 and CDR2 are MNHEY and SMNVEV (reference sequence). The V end lost 2 bases, the J end lost 6 bases, and 10 bases lay between the germline ends. The CDR3 is made up of 14 amino acids. The CDR3 DNA reads TGTGCCAGCAGTTTAGGGCAGAGCTATGAAAAACTGTTTTTT. It yields the protein CASSLGQSYEKLFF.

The V call is TRBV7-8, the J call TRBJ2-3, with 8 bases aligning to TRBD2. With 4 bases clipped from V and 3 bases from J, the junction kept 9 bases outside the gene matches. Germline loops: CDR1 SGHVS, CDR2 FQNEAQ. The CDR3 sequence is 16 residues long. The CDR3 protein is CASSSLAGRGTDTQYF. As DNA, the CDR3 is TGTGCCAGCAGCTCTCTAGCGGGCAGAGGGACAGATACGCAGTATTTT.

CDR3 region: CASSPGQGGNTIYF. The CDR3 DNA follows: TGTGCCAGCAGCCCAGGACAGGGAGGAAACACCATATATTTT. The chain couples TRBV5-4 to TRBJ1-3; the match to TRBD1 covers 8 bases. The V segment lost 4 bases and the J segment 4 bases; nucleotides outside the gene matches: 4. CDR1 and CDR2 (germline): SGHNT, YYREEE (reference sequence). CDR3 length: 14 residues.

The gene calls are TRBV28 and TRBJ1-2; D not certain. Trimming shortened V by 3 bases and J by 4 bases, and 9 bases separated the two germline ends. CDR3 length: 13 amino acids. Germline V lookup: CDR1 MDHEN, CDR2 SYDVKM. CDR3 DNA sequence: TGTGCCAGCAGTTTCCGTTGGAGCTATGGCTACACCTTC. It is translated as CASSFRWSYGYTF.

This clone was seen once. V gene TRBV18 combines with J gene TRBJ2-2; 7 nucleotides align to TRBD2. CDR1 and CDR2 from the germline V gene are KGHSH and LQKENI. V lost 3 bases and J lost 2; bases outside the gene matches: 6. This CDR3 has 16 residues. Written as DNA, the CDR3 is TGTGCCAGCTCACCCTTCGGGGGGACCAACACCGGGGAGCTGTTTTTT. Its protein product is CASSPFGGTNTGELFF.

This sequence joins TRBV19 and TRBJ2-7; the match to TRBD1 covers 11 bases. This CDR3 has 15 amino acids. V lost 1 base to trimming and J lost 2 bases; unmatched junction nucleotides: 1. The germline V gene has CDR1 LNHDA and CDR2 SQIVND (reference sequence). CDR3 sequence (DNA): TGTGCCAGTAGTATAGGGACAGGGGGCCCCTACGAGCAGTACTTC. Encoded protein: CASSIGTGGPYEQYF.

The rearrangement links TRBV19 to TRBJ2-6, with 9 bases fitting TRBD1. V shed 5 bases, J shed 0 bases, and the junction held 5 bases outside the gene matches. CDR1 is LNHDA, CDR2 SQIVND, per germline (reference sequence). CDR3 length: 17 residues. CDR3 bases: TGTGCCAGTAGTCCCGGGACAGGGTCCTCTGGGGCCAACGTCCTGACTTTC. Protein: CASSPGTGSSGANVLTF.